What follows are 24 T cell receptor beta chains derived from one specimen sequenced in a study of T-cell reconstitution after alpha-beta-depleted transplantation in children. Preparation of the TCRbeta library used unique molecular identifiers. TCRdb re-called the PCR reads through MiXCR, storing one row per CDR3 protein. The table lists 450,000 to 550,000 distinct CDR3 sequences, roughly 11% of them singletons. The sequencing used PBMCs, mostly from graft donor cells, collected 180 days after TCRalphabeta/CD19-depleted stem cell transplant. The receptor set was obtained from a female patient aged 2-9 years who had a stem cell transplant for aplastic anemia, so the T cells may come from the graft donor.

The chain links TRBV12-3 or TRBV12-4 to TRBJ1-5; 8 bases line up with TRBD1. There are 14 residues in the CDR3. V trimming: 5 bases; J trimming: 3 bases; junction bases outside the gene matches: 3. The CDR3 DNA sequence: TGTGCCAGCAGTAGACAGGGGTACAATCAGCCCCAGCATTTT. Translated, it gives CASSRQGYNQPQHF.

This clonotype was seen ten or more times. The CDR3 region has the DNA TGTGCCAGCAGCGTCGGGACTCGACCCTGGGGTGGGTCCTACAATGAGCAGTTCTTC. It is translated as CASSVGTRPWGGSYNEQFF. The chain combines TRBV9 with TRBJ2-1; TRBD2 is a possible D gene (6 bases). V shed 2 bases and J shed 1 base, with 22 bases lying between them. This CDR3 has 19 residues. The germline CDR1 and CDR2 sequences are SGDLS and YYNGEE. The full variable domain, completed using reference TRBV9 and TRBJ2-1, is DSGVTQTPKHLITATGQRVTLRCSPRSGDLSVYWYQQSLDQGLQFLIQYYNGEERAKGNILERFSAQQFPDLHSELNLSSLELGDSALYFCASSVGTRPWGGSYNEQFFGPGTRLTVL.

V and J are TRBV12-3 or TRBV12-4 and TRBJ2-5, with 8 bases that match TRBD2. The V and J ends lost 8 bases and 2 bases, in that order; junction bases with no gene match: 16. This CDR3 has 17 residues. The CDR3 bases are TGTGCCAGCCGACTAGCGTCCCAGTCGCGGGTACAAGAGACCCAGTACTTC. Protein sequence: CASRLASQSRVQETQYF.

Many counts were recorded for this clonotype. The chain is built from TRBV29-1 and TRBJ2-3; 9 nucleotides align to TRBD2. There are 12 residues in the CDR3. V shed 7 bases and J 14 bases; nucleotides not matched to a gene: 13. Germline CDR1 SQVTM, CDR2 ANQGSEA. The CDR3, as DNA: TGCAGCGCTCAACTGACTAGCGGAAGCCCGTATTTT. Amino acid sequence: CSAQLTSGSPYF.

This clonotype has only a few counts. DNA of the CDR3: TGTGCCAGCAGCCCCTCCTCGGACAGGGCCTACGAGCAGTACTTC. The encoded protein is CASSPSSDRAYEQYF. The chain is built from TRBV7-2 and TRBJ2-7; 8 nucleotides line up with TRBD1. This CDR3 contains 15 residues. In germline, CDR1 is SGHTA, CDR2 FQGNSA. V lost 5 bases to trimming and J lost 2 bases; unmatched junction nucleotides: 8.

The chain recombines TRBV4-1 with TRBJ2-1; no definite D call. The germline V and J ends were trimmed by 3 bases and 10 bases, with 13 bases remaining between them. The germline CDR1 and CDR2 sequences are MGHRA and YSYEKL. CDR3 length: 13 residues. CDR3 loop: CASSQHVPREQFF. The CDR3 DNA sequence: TGCGCCAGCAGCCAGCATGTCCCCCGGGAGCAGTTCTTC.

In this sample, this clonotype turned up many times. This chain connects TRBV20-1 to TRBJ2-1; weak D call: TRBD2 (6 bases). The CDR3 sequence is 14 residues long. Germline CDR1 DFQATT, CDR2 SNEGSKA (reference sequence). V was pared by 5 bases and J by 2 bases, with 13 bases between. CDR3 region: CSAAGTEAYNEQFF. CDR3 DNA sequence: TGCAGTGCTGCCGGGACTGAGGCCTACAATGAGCAGTTCTTC.

This clonotype showed up just a few times. The chain links TRBV6-2 or TRBV6-3 to TRBJ2-4, with TRBD2 matching over 9 bases. The CDR3 spans 14 residues. J was trimmed by 11 bases and V by 6 bases; bases with no gene match: 11. CDR1 is MNHEY and CDR2 is SVGEGT in the germline V gene. CDR3 protein: CASSPPGSGSLQYF. DNA of the CDR3: TGTGCCAGCAGCCCCCCGGGTAGCGGGAGCCTTCAGTACTTC.

This clonotype was observed a handful of times. The V call is TRBV6-2 or TRBV6-3, the J call TRBJ2-4; no firm D call. Germline CDR1 is MNHEY and CDR2 is SVGEGT. V shed 0 bases and J shed 0 bases, with 21 bases lying between them. The CDR3 spans 20 residues. Here the CDR3 reads CASSYSQSNPSPTAKNIQYF. Here the CDR3 DNA reads TGTGCCAGCAGTTACTCACAGAGTAACCCCTCGCCTACAGCCAAAAACATTCAGTACTTC.

The V call is TRBV25-1, the J call TRBJ2-1; 11 bases are a match to TRBD2. V was clipped by 6 bases and J by 5 bases; unmatched bases: 3. The CDR3 length is 14 residues. From germline, CDR1 is MGHDK and CDR2 SYGVNS. The CDR3 loop is CASRVAGGNNEQFF. The CDR3 DNA reads as TGTGCCAGCAGAGTAGCGGGGGGGAACAATGAGCAGTTCTTC.

The sample holds many counts of this clonotype. The V gene is TRBV4-3, the J gene TRBJ2-3; no firm D call. This CDR3 is 14 amino acids long. The V end was cut by 1 base, the J end by 5 bases, with 10 bases between. Germline CDR1 reads LGHNA; CDR2 reads YSLEER. In nucleotides, the CDR3 is TGCGCCAGCAGCCAAGGCAGAGACGGAGATACGCAGTATTTT. Its protein product is CASSQGRDGDTQYF.

This clonotype was observed a handful of times. The CDR3 loop is CASSHGLASTSYEQYF. In DNA form, the CDR3 reads TGTGCCAGCAGCCATGGACTAGCCTCCACCTCCTACGAGCAGTACTTC. The gene calls are TRBV12-3 or TRBV12-4 and TRBJ2-7, with 8 bases fitting TRBD2. CDR3 length equals 16 residues. The junction had 10 bases not matched to a gene; V was cut back by 6 bases and J by 0 bases.

Comment on this clonotype: Given a much more abundant clone one base away, this may be a read error. The chain uses TRBV20-1 and TRBJ2-7, with 7 bases aligning to TRBD1. The CDR3 is 14 residues long. Germline V lookup: CDR1 DFQATT, CDR2 SNEGSKA (reference sequence). DNA for the CDR3: TGCAGTGCCGCTCCTAGGGGGCCCTCCTACGAGCTGTACTTC. Translated: CSAAPRGPSYELYF.

On this clonotype itself: A junction end diverges from the germline sequence, so it may reflect a read error. The rearrangement joins TRBV29-1 to TRBJ2-5; D might be TRBD1 (5 bases). Germline CDR1 and CDR2: SQVTM and ANQGSEA. The length of the CDR3 is 12 residues. CDR3 DNA sequence: TGCAGCGTTCGAACGCAGGGTGAGACCCAATACTTC. This codes for CSVRTQGETQYF.

This clonotype was seen a handful of times. The chain joins TRBV6-2 or TRBV6-3 to TRBJ2-6; D call uncertain. The CDR3 is 15 residues long. V lost 2 bases and J lost 2, with 7 bases in between. Germline V CDR1 and CDR2: MNHEY, SVGEGT. The CDR3 here is CASSYLKAGANVLTF. For the CDR3, the DNA is TGTGCCAGCAGTTACCTGAAAGCTGGGGCCAACGTCCTGACTTTC.

This clonotype was seen repeatedly, ten times or more. The chain combines TRBV29-1 with TRBJ1-2, with TRBD1 identical over 7 bases. The V gene's germline CDR1 is SQVTM and CDR2 ANQGSEA. J lost 4 bases, V lost 1 base, and 15 bases had no gene match. This CDR3 is 17 amino acids long. The CDR3 region is CSVEGSSLTGATYGYTF. DNA for the CDR3: TGCAGCGTTGAAGGTTCCTCTCTTACAGGGGCCACCTATGGCTACACCTTC.

V gene TRBV4-3 combines with J gene TRBJ2-1, with TRBD2 matching over 12 bases. Per germline, CDR1 LGHNA and CDR2 YSLEER. J was trimmed by 9 bases and V by 2 bases; bases with no gene match: 8. This CDR3 spans 16 amino acids. CDR3 sequence (DNA): TGCGCCAGCAGCCAATCCCGACTAGCGGGAGTAGTTGAGCAGTTCTTC. Protein: CASSQSRLAGVVEQFF.

V is TRBV5-1 and J is TRBJ2-7; maybe TRBD1 (5 bases). The CDR3 totals 14 residues. V was shortened by 0 bases and J by 5 bases, with 12 bases between the two germline ends. Per germline, CDR1 SGHRS and CDR2 YFSETQ. The CDR3 region is CASSLGSGPHEQYV. In DNA form, the CDR3 reads TGCGCCAGCAGCTTGGGGTCAGGGCCCCACGAGCAGTACGTC.

This clonotype was seen many times. The chain has TRBV28 and TRBJ2-5; TRBD1 matches 7 bases. This CDR3 contains 14 residues. Unmatched junction bases numbered 7, after V lost 5 bases and J lost 4 bases. Germline loops: CDR1 MDHEN, CDR2 SYDVKM. In nucleotides, the CDR3 is TGTGCCAGCAGTCCCCCGGGACAGTTAGAGACCCAGTACTTC. This gives the protein CASSPPGQLETQYF.

This clonotype was detected only a few times. The chain carries TRBV5-1 and TRBJ2-3, with 11 bases matching TRBD2. This CDR3 has 18 amino acids. The V gene's germline CDR1 is SGHRS and CDR2 YFSETQ. V lost 3 bases, J lost 2 bases, and 11 bases stayed unmatched. CDR3 region: CASSSTLAGGPDTDTQYF. CDR3 nucleotides: TGCGCCAGCAGCTCCACTCTAGCGGGAGGCCCGGACACAGATACGCAGTATTTT.

This clonotype was detected only a few times. The rearrangement uses TRBV6-4 and TRBJ2-1, with 13 bases matching TRBD2. The germline V gene encodes CDR1 MRHNA and CDR2 SNTAGT. J lost 10 bases, V lost 2 bases, and 8 bases had no gene match. The CDR3 length is 16 residues. The CDR3 DNA is TGTGCCAGCAGTGACCGAGGACTAGCGGGAGCTGGAGAGCAGTTCTTC. Residues: CASSDRGLAGAGEQFF.

Only a few counts were recorded for this clonotype. The V and J genes are TRBV9 and TRBJ2-7; D may be TRBD2 (6 bases). The germline V and J ends were trimmed by 3 bases and 0 bases, with 10 bases remaining between them. The CDR3 spans 14 residues. Germline CDR1 is SGDLS and CDR2 is YYNGEE. This CDR3 is CASSAAGYSYEQYF. CDR3 DNA sequence: TGTGCCAGCAGCGCCGCGGGGTACTCCTACGAGCAGTACTTC. The complete variable domain, with remaining parts taken from reference TRBV9 and TRBJ2-7, reads DSGVTQTPKHLITATGQRVTLRCSPRSGDLSVYWYQQSLDQGLQFLIQYYNGEERAKGNILERFSAQQFPDLHSELNLSSLELGDSALYFCASSAAGYSYEQYFGPGTRLTVT.

The rearrangement links TRBV7-2 to TRBJ1-5, with no clear D. Germline CDR1 SGHTA, CDR2 FQGNSA. The CDR3 consists of 12 residues. V dropped 7 bases and J dropped 1 base, with 5 bases sitting between them. The CDR3 region is CASTRSNQPQHF. The CDR3 DNA sequence: TGTGCCAGCACCAGGAGCAATCAGCCCCAGCATTTT.

This clonotype was observed at least ten times. The rearrangement joins TRBV11-1 to TRBJ2-7, with D possibly TRBD1 on 6 matching bases. V shed 5 bases and J shed 1 base, with 18 bases lying between them. Germline V gene lookup returns CDR1 SGHAT and CDR2 FQDESV (reference sequence). CDR3 length: 16 amino acids. The CDR3 spells CASSDTGFSVSYEQYF. The CDR3 DNA is TGTGCCAGCAGCGACACAGGGTTCAGTGTGTCCTACGAGCAGTACTTC.